This is a list of T cell receptor beta chains from one sample in a study of T cell responses to AZD1222 COVID-19 vaccine. Method: immunoSEQ multiplex PCR; TCRdb's copy keeps in-frame clones and lacks some. The sample lists roughly 120,000 clones; about 93% were seen once. This material consisted of peripheral blood, taken on day 0 of AZD1222 vaccination. These receptors originate from an adult in good health. Each CDR3 is given with its conserved first and last residue. The D gene is left open where the match is weak. A clone size is listed for some rows: how often the clone was seen (once, few, many), or a class if it is expanded.

TRBV6-6	TRBD1	NA	TRBJ1-4	TGTGCCAGCAGTCCCCTTGTTGGGACAGGGGAAGAAAAACTGTTTTTT	CASSPLVGTGEEKLFF
TRBV4-3	NA	NA	TRBJ1-2	TGCGCCAGCAGCCAAGTGATAGAGGTTGCTGGTGGCTACACCTTC	CASSQVIEVAGGYTF
TRBV7-2	TRBD1	NA	TRBJ1-2	TGTGCCAGCAGCATCTATACAGGGGATGGCTACACCTTC	CASSIYTGDGYTF
TRBV19	TRBD2	NA	TRBJ2-1	TGTGCCAGTACCGGGTGGGAGGGAGGCTACAATGAGCAGTTCTTC	CASTGWEGGYNEQFF
TRBV6-2/TRBV6-3	NA	NA	TRBJ2-7	TGTGCCAGCAGTTACTTCGGGATCTACGAGCAGTACTTC	CASSYFGIYEQYF
TRBV6-6	TRBD1	NA	TRBJ1-2	TGTGCCAGCAGTTGGGGAGGGGGCGATGGCTACACCTTC	CASSWGGGDGYTF
TRBV24-1	NA	NA	TRBJ1-2	TGTGCCACCAGTCTAACGGGGAACTATGGCTACACCTTC	CATSLTGNYGYTF
TRBV6-6	NA	once	TRBJ1-2	TGTGCCAGCAGTCCTCCCGAGAGGGTGATGTACGGCTACACCTTC	CASSPPERVMYGYTF
TRBV6-5	NA	NA	TRBJ1-2	TGTGCCAGCAGTTCCGCCGATTCGAGACAGTCCTATGGCTACACCTTC	CASSSADSRQSYGYTF
TRBV10-1	NA	NA	TRBJ1-2	TGCGCCAGCGGGGGCGAGGGCTATGGCTACACCTTC	CASGGEGYGYTF
TRBV7-9	NA	NA	TRBJ1-4	TGTGCCAGCAGCCCGGGCGCAACTAATGAAAAACTGTTTTTT	CASSPGATNEKLFF
TRBV9	TRBD1	NA	TRBJ1-3	TGTGCCAGCAGCGCAGGGGGTGGTGGAAACACCATATATTTT	CASSAGGGGNTIYF
TRBV30	NA	NA	TRBJ1-4	TGTGCCTGGACTGGGGCAGGGAACGCTAATGAAAAACTGTTTTTT	CAWTGAGNANEKLFF
TRBV6-6	NA	NA	TRBJ1-2	TGTGCCACCACAGGAAACTATGGCTACACCTTC	CATTGNYGYTF
TRBV2	NA	NA	TRBJ1-5	TGTGCCAGCACCAGATTCCCCGAAAAGGATCAGCCCCAGCATTTT	CASTRFPEKDQPQHF